Listed below are T cell receptor beta chains from one sample, sequenced in a study of human T cells and chemical hapten exposure. A single record per CDR3 protein comes from TCRdb applying MiXCR to the RACE reads. The repertoire holds 120,000 or so distinct CDR3 sequences, with roughly 13% as singletons. The source material was whole blood, sampled in connection with sensitization to the hapten diphenylcyclopropenone (DPC). The receptors come from a man between 18 and 29 years old with alopecia areata. Some clones in this sample may be carry-over from other donors' samples. Each CDR3 is given with its conserved first and last residue. The order of the fields is D gene, J gene, V gene, clone size, CDR3 protein, CDR3 DNA. A D gene is named only where the DNA matches it firmly. Expanded clones get a size class; other rows say once, few or many, or leave the size out.

d_call: TRBD1; j_call: TRBJ1-2; v_call: TRBV7-3; clone_size: few; cdr3_aa: CASSLNTPGTGDGYTF; cdr3_nt: TGTGCCAGCAGCTTAAACACCCCCGGGACAGGGGACGGCTACACCTTC
d_call: -; j_call: TRBJ2-7; v_call: TRBV6-2/TRBV6-3; clone_size: few; cdr3_aa: CASSYSPIEQYF; cdr3_nt: TGTGCCAGCAGTTACTCCCCGATCGAGCAGTACTTC
d_call: TRBD1; j_call: TRBJ2-4; v_call: TRBV6-2/TRBV6-3; clone_size: -; cdr3_aa: CASRQTGGENIQYF; cdr3_nt: TGTGCCAGCAGGCAGACAGGGGGCGAAAACATTCAGTACTTC
d_call: -; j_call: TRBJ2-1; v_call: TRBV12-3/TRBV12-4; clone_size: few; cdr3_aa: CASSTRGQGRAEQFF; cdr3_nt: TGTGCCAGCAGCACTCGGGGGCAGGGAAGGGCTGAGCAGTTCTTC
d_call: TRBD1; j_call: TRBJ1-5; v_call: TRBV4-1; clone_size: few; cdr3_aa: CASSQGWTGEGNQPQHF; cdr3_nt: TGCGCCAGCAGCCAAGGCTGGACAGGGGAAGGCAATCAGCCCCAGCATTTT
d_call: -; j_call: TRBJ1-1; v_call: TRBV29-1; clone_size: -; cdr3_aa: CSVGGGGRPMNTEAFF; cdr3_nt: TGCAGCGTTGGGGGGGGAGGCAGGCCCATGAACACTGAAGCTTTCTTT
d_call: TRBD1; j_call: TRBJ1-4; v_call: TRBV25-1; clone_size: few; cdr3_aa: CASSDEGQGRTNEKLFF; cdr3_nt: TGTGCCAGCAGTGATGAGGGACAGGGGCGCACTAATGAAAAACTGTTTTTT
d_call: TRBD2; j_call: TRBJ2-1; v_call: TRBV6-1; clone_size: -; cdr3_aa: CASRLKPRGGPYNEQFF; cdr3_nt: TGTGCCAGCCGCCTCAAACCCCGGGGGGGCCCCTACAATGAGCAGTTCTTC
d_call: TRBD2; j_call: TRBJ2-1; v_call: TRBV4-1; clone_size: -; cdr3_aa: CASSYLPLAGAQFF; cdr3_nt: TGCGCCAGCAGCTACCTCCCCCTAGCGGGGGCGCAGTTCTTC
d_call: -; j_call: TRBJ2-1; v_call: TRBV7-8; clone_size: -; cdr3_aa: CASSLAREDEQFF; cdr3_nt: TGTGCCAGCAGCTTAGCGCGAGAAGACGAGCAGTTCTTC
d_call: -; j_call: TRBJ1-6; v_call: TRBV27; clone_size: -; cdr3_aa: CASSLTGSYNSPLHF; cdr3_nt: TGTGCCAGCAGCCTTACAGGGTCCTATAATTCACCCCTCCACTTT
d_call: -; j_call: TRBJ2-5; v_call: TRBV6-5; clone_size: -; cdr3_aa: CASVGTTETQYF; cdr3_nt: TGTGCCAGCGTGGGGACAACGGAGACCCAGTACTTC
d_call: -; j_call: TRBJ2-5; v_call: TRBV27; clone_size: few; cdr3_aa: CATRIYRERAETQYF; cdr3_nt: TGTGCCACCAGGATATACAGGGAAAGGGCGGAGACCCAGTACTTC
d_call: -; j_call: TRBJ1-1; v_call: TRBV3-1; clone_size: few; cdr3_aa: CASSQAGVNTEAFF; cdr3_nt: TGTGCCAGCAGCCAAGCTGGGGTGAACACTGAAGCTTTCTTT
d_call: -; j_call: TRBJ2-1; v_call: TRBV11-2; clone_size: -; cdr3_aa: CASSLGAGFNNEQFF; cdr3_nt: TGTGCCAGCAGCTTAGGTGCAGGGTTTAACAATGAGCAGTTCTTC
d_call: TRBD2; j_call: TRBJ2-3; v_call: TRBV9; clone_size: -; cdr3_aa: CASSVREGLAGPLGTDTQYF; cdr3_nt: TGTGCCAGCAGCGTAAGGGAGGGACTAGCGGGGCCCCTGGGCACAGATACGCAGTATTTT
d_call: -; j_call: TRBJ2-7; v_call: TRBV20-1; clone_size: -; cdr3_aa: CSPTGVHSYEQYF; cdr3_nt: TGCAGTCCTACGGGGGTACACTCCTACGAGCAGTACTTC
d_call: -; j_call: TRBJ2-7; v_call: TRBV5-1; clone_size: few; cdr3_aa: CASSLLGWEQYF; cdr3_nt: TGCGCCAGCAGCCTTCTAGGATGGGAGCAGTACTTC
d_call: -; j_call: TRBJ2-5; v_call: TRBV7-6; clone_size: few; cdr3_aa: CASSLGQFQETQYF; cdr3_nt: TGTGCCAGCAGCTTAGGACAGTTCCAAGAGACCCAGTACTTC
d_call: TRBD1; j_call: TRBJ2-5; v_call: TRBV10-2; clone_size: -; cdr3_aa: CASGTGAHVQETQYF; cdr3_nt: TGCGCCAGCGGAACAGGGGCGCACGTCCAAGAGACCCAGTACTTC
d_call: -; j_call: TRBJ1-2; v_call: TRBV13; clone_size: -; cdr3_aa: CASSMRTVSGYTF; cdr3_nt: TGTGCCAGCAGCATGAGGACAGTTAGTGGCTACACCTTC
d_call: -; j_call: TRBJ1-1; v_call: TRBV5-1; clone_size: -; cdr3_aa: CASSLGQLTEAFF; cdr3_nt: TGCGCCAGCAGCTTGGGACAGTTAACTGAAGCTTTCTTT
d_call: -; j_call: TRBJ1-6; v_call: TRBV2; clone_size: -; cdr3_aa: CASSAGPMYNSPLHF; cdr3_nt: TGTGCCAGCAGCGCTGGACCTATGTATAATTCACCCCTCCACTTT
d_call: -; j_call: TRBJ2-1; v_call: TRBV6-2/TRBV6-3; clone_size: many; cdr3_aa: CASSTEVGEQFF; cdr3_nt: TGTGCCAGCAGTACAGAGGTCGGGGAGCAGTTCTTC
d_call: -; j_call: TRBJ1-2; v_call: TRBV20-1; clone_size: -; cdr3_aa: CSARESGLF; cdr3_nt: TGCAGTGCTAGAGAATCGGGCCTCTTC
d_call: TRBD1; j_call: TRBJ2-7; v_call: TRBV20-1; clone_size: few; cdr3_aa: CSARDLDRGLGEQYF; cdr3_nt: TGCAGTGCTAGAGATCTGGACAGGGGGTTAGGCGAGCAGTACTTC
d_call: TRBD2; j_call: TRBJ2-7; v_call: TRBV20-1; clone_size: few; cdr3_aa: CSARLGGSVYEQYF; cdr3_nt: TGCAGTGCTAGGCTGGGGGGGAGCGTATACGAGCAGTACTTC
d_call: -; j_call: TRBJ2-4; v_call: TRBV6-2/TRBV6-3; clone_size: once; cdr3_aa: CASSPKNIQYF; cdr3_nt: TGTGCCAGCAGCCCTAAAAACATTCAGTACTTC
d_call: -; j_call: TRBJ1-1; v_call: TRBV4-1; clone_size: -; cdr3_aa: CASSQVDLRNLEAFF; cdr3_nt: TGCGCCAGCAGCCAAGTAGACCTACGGAACCTTGAAGCTTTCTTT
d_call: -; j_call: TRBJ1-6; v_call: TRBV4-1; clone_size: -; cdr3_aa: CASSQVGAGDTGSQNSPLHF; cdr3_nt: TGCGCCAGCAGCCAAGTTGGGGCCGGGGACACAGGATCCCAGAATTCACCCCTCCACTTT
d_call: -; j_call: TRBJ1-1; v_call: TRBV20-1; clone_size: few; cdr3_aa: CSAHRDYTEAFF; cdr3_nt: TGCAGTGCTCACAGGGATTACACTGAAGCTTTCTTT
d_call: -; j_call: TRBJ2-5; v_call: TRBV7-6; clone_size: -; cdr3_aa: CASSLQVRGSQETQYF; cdr3_nt: TGTGCCAGCAGCTTGCAAGTTAGGGGAAGCCAAGAGACCCAGTACTTC
d_call: -; j_call: TRBJ2-3; v_call: TRBV6-6; clone_size: -; cdr3_aa: CASGPLAPFTDTQYF; cdr3_nt: TGTGCCAGCGGTCCCCTGGCGCCATTCACAGATACGCAGTATTTT
d_call: -; j_call: TRBJ2-1; v_call: TRBV20-1; clone_size: few; cdr3_aa: CSARFELTTRNEQFF; cdr3_nt: TGCAGTGCTAGATTCGAACTGACGACACGTAATGAGCAGTTCTTC
d_call: TRBD1; j_call: TRBJ1-1; v_call: TRBV7-3; clone_size: -; cdr3_aa: CASSQDRESGAFF; cdr3_nt: TGTGCCAGCAGCCAGGACAGGGAGAGTGGGGCTTTCTTT
d_call: TRBD2; j_call: TRBJ2-1; v_call: TRBV2; clone_size: few; cdr3_aa: CASSDGRYNEQFF; cdr3_nt: TGTGCCAGCAGCGACGGGAGGTACAATGAGCAGTTCTTC
d_call: -; j_call: TRBJ2-7; v_call: TRBV20-1; clone_size: few; cdr3_aa: CSARDPSGGEQYF; cdr3_nt: TGCAGTGCTAGAGATCCGTCGGGCGGCGAGCAGTACTTC
d_call: TRBD1; j_call: TRBJ1-2; v_call: TRBV7-9; clone_size: -; cdr3_aa: CASSLLGQTSNYGYTF; cdr3_nt: TGTGCCAGCAGTCTACTGGGACAGACTTCTAACTATGGCTACACCTTC
d_call: -; j_call: TRBJ2-1; v_call: TRBV6-5; clone_size: few; cdr3_aa: CASKRQGGEQFF; cdr3_nt: TGTGCCAGCAAGAGGCAGGGCGGTGAGCAGTTCTTC
d_call: -; j_call: TRBJ2-2; v_call: TRBV29-1; clone_size: many; cdr3_aa: CSVYRPNTGELFF; cdr3_nt: TGCAGCGTTTACCGGCCCAACACCGGGGAGCTGTTTTTT
d_call: TRBD2; j_call: TRBJ2-5; v_call: TRBV7-2; clone_size: few; cdr3_aa: CASSSRAGGLRETQYF; cdr3_nt: TGTGCCAGCAGCTCCCGGGCGGGGGGGCTCCGAGAGACCCAGTACTTC
d_call: -; j_call: TRBJ2-7; v_call: TRBV7-9; clone_size: -; cdr3_aa: CASSWKKGYEQYF; cdr3_nt: TGTGCCAGCAGTTGGAAAAAGGGGTACGAGCAGTACTTC
d_call: TRBD1; j_call: TRBJ1-6; v_call: TRBV12-3/TRBV12-4; clone_size: few; cdr3_aa: CASSLGTDNSPLHF; cdr3_nt: TGTGCCAGCAGTTTGGGGACAGATAATTCACCCCTCCACTTT
d_call: -; j_call: TRBJ1-1; v_call: TRBV7-9; clone_size: few; cdr3_aa: CASSLAGGRGEAFF; cdr3_nt: TGTGCCAGCAGCTTAGCCGGGGGCCGCGGTGAAGCTTTCTTT
d_call: TRBD1; j_call: TRBJ2-2; v_call: TRBV6-2/TRBV6-3; clone_size: few; cdr3_aa: CASSYWGQPNTGELFF; cdr3_nt: TGTGCCAGCAGTTATTGGGGACAGCCGAACACCGGGGAGCTGTTTTTT